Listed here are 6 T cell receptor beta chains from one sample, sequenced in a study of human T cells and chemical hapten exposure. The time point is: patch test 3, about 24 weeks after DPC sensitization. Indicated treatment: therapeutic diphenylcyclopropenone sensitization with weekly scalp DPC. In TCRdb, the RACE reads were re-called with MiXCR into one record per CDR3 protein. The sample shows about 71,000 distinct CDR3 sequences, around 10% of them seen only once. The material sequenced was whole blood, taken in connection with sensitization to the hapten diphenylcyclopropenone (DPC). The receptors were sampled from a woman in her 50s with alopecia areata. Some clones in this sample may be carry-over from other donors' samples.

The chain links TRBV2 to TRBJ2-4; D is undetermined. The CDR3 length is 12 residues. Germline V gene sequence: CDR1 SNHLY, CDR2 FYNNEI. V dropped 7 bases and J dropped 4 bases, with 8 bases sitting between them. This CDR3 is CASTPPKNIQYF. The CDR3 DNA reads TGTGCCAGCACCCCCCCTAAAAACATTCAGTACTTC.

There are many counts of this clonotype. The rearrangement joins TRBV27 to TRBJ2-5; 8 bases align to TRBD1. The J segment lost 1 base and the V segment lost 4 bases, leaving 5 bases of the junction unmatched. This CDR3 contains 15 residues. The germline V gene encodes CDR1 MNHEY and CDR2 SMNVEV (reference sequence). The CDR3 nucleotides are TGTGCCAGCAGTTGGCGGACAGGGCGCCAAGAGACCCAGTACTTC. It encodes CASSWRTGRQETQYF.

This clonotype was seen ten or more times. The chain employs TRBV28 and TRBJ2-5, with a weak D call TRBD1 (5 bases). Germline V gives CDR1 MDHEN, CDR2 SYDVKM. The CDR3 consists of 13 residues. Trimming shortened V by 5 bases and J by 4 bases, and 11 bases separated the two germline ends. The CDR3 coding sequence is TGTGCCAGCAGTAGCACAGGTGGAGAGACCCAGTACTTC. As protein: CASSSTGGETQYF.

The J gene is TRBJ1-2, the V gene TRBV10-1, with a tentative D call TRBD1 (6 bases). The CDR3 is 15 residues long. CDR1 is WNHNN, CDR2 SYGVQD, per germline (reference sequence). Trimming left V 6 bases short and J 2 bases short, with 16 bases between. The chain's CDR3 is CASSPTDRRNYGYTF. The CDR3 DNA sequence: TGCGCCAGCAGCCCCACGGACAGACGGAACTATGGCTACACCTTC.

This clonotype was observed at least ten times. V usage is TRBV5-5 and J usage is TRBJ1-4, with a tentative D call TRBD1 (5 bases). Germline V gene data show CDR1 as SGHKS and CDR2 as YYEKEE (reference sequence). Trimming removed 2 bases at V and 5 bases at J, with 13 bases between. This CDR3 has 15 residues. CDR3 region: CASSLMTELNEKLFF. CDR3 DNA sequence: TGTGCCAGCAGCTTAATGACAGAACTAAATGAAAAACTGTTTTTT.

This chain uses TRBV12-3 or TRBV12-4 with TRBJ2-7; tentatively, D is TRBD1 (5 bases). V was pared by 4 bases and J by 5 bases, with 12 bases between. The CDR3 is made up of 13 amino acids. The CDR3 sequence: CASSSRVADEQYF. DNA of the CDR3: TGTGCCAGCAGTTCCAGGGTAGCTGACGAGCAGTACTTC.